This entry describes one T cell receptor beta chain. This table comes from immunoSEQ multiplex PCR, and its TCRdb copy is limited to in-frame clones, with some not included. The sample includes 100,000 to 150,000 clones, approximately 83% of them seen just once. This record belongs to a study of blood T cell repertoires in COVID-19. Study context: Researchers got acute and convalescent COVID-19 samples from the United States, Italy and Spain.

CDR3 length: 15 residues. The germline V gene has CDR1 SNHLY and CDR2 FYNNEI. V lost 6 bases, J lost 4 bases, and 16 bases lay in between. The rearrangement joins TRBV2 to TRBJ2-1, with D maybe TRBD2 (5 bases). Sequenced input: peripheral blood. This sequence originates from a man between 60 and 75 years old with acute or convalescent COVID-19. The CDR3 DNA follows: TGTGCCAGCAGCCTCGCTAGCCCTCAATACAATGAGCAGTTCTTC. Encoded protein: CASSLASPQYNEQFF.